Shown below are 3 T cell receptor beta chains from a single sample sequenced in a study of blood T cell repertoires in COVID-19. TCRdb keeps only in-frame clones here, not all; method: immunoSEQ multiplex PCR. The sample lists 72,000 or so clones; over 75% were seen once. Specimen: peripheral blood. These receptors all come from a middle-aged man with active COVID-19.

The chain combines TRBV6-5 with TRBJ1-1; D is possibly TRBD1 (5 bases). The CDR3 consists of 13 residues. V shed 2 bases and J shed 6 bases, with 10 bases lying between them. Germline CDR1 MNHEY, CDR2 SVGAGI. The CDR3 DNA is TGTGCCAGCAGTTACGTTCAGGGCGCTGAAGCTTTCTTT. Protein: CASSYVQGAEAFF.

The chain recombines TRBV3-1 (or the pseudogene TRBV3-2) with TRBJ2-2; 10 bases match TRBD1. The length of the CDR3 is 16 residues. V lost 0 bases and J lost 5; bases outside the gene matches: 3. Germline CDR1 and CDR2: LGHDT and YNNKEL (reference sequence). CDR3 in amino acids: CASSQEGQGVTGELFF. The CDR3 DNA is TGTGCCAGCAGCCAAGAAGGACAGGGGGTAACCGGGGAGCTGTTTTTT.

The V gene is TRBV5-1, the J gene TRBJ2-7, with TRBD1 matching over 8 bases. Per germline, CDR1 SGHRS and CDR2 YFSETQ. V lost 4 bases, J lost 3 bases, and 12 bases stayed unmatched. This CDR3 region has 16 residues. CDR3: CASSITSGTGFYEQYF. CDR3 coding DNA: TGCGCCAGCAGCATCACCTCCGGGACAGGATTCTACGAGCAGTACTTC.